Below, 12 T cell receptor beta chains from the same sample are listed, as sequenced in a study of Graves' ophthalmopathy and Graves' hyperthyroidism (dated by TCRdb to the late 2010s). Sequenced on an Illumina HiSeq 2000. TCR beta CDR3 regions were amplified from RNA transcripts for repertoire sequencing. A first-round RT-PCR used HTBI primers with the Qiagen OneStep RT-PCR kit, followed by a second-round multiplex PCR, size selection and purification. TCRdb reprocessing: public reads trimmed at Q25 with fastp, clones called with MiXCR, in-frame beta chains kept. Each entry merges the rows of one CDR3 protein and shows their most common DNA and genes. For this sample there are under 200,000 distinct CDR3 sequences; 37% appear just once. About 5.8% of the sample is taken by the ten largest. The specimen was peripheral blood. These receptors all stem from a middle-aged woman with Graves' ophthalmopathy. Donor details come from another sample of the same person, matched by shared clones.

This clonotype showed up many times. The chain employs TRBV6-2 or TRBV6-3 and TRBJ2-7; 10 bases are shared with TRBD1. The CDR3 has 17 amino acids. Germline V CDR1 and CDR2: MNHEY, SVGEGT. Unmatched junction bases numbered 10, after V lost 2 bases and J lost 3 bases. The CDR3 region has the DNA TGTGCCAGCAGTTACAATACCGGGACAGGGGACGGCTACGAGCAGTACTTC. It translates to CASSYNTGTGDGYEQYF.

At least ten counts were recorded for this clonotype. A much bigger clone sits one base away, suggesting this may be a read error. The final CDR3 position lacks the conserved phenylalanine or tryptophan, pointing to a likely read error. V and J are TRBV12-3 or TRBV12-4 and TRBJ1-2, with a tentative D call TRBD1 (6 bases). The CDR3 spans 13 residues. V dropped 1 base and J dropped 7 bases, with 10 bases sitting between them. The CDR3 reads CASSLEGGSGYTL. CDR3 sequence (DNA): TGTGCCAGCAGTTTAGAAGGGGGTTCTGGCTACACCCTC.

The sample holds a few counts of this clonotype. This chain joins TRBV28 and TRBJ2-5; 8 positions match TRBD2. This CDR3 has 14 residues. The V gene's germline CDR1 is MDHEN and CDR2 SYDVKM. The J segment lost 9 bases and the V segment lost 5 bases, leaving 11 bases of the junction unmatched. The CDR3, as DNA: TGTGCCAGCAGTGACAGCAAGCGGGGGTGGGCCCAGTACTTC. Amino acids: CASSDSKRGWAQYF. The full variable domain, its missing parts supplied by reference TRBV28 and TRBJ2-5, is DVKVTQSSRYLVKRTGEKVFLECVQDMDHENMFWYRQDPGLGLRLIYFSYDVKMKEKGDIPEGYSVSREKKERFSLILESASTNQTSMYLCASSDSKRGWAQYFGPGTRLLVL.

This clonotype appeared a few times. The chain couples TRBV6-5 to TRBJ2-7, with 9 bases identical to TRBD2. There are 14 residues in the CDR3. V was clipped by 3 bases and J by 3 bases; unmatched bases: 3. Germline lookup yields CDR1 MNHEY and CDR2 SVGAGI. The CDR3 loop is CASSYSGSYYEQYF. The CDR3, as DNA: TGTGCCAGCAGTTATAGCGGGAGCTACTACGAGCAGTACTTC.

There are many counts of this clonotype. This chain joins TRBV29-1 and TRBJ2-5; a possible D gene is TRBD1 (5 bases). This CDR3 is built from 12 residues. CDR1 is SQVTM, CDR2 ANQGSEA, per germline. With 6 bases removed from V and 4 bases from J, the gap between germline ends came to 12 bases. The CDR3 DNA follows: TGCAGCGTCGACGGACATTTAGAGACCCAGTACTTC. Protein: CSVDGHLETQYF.

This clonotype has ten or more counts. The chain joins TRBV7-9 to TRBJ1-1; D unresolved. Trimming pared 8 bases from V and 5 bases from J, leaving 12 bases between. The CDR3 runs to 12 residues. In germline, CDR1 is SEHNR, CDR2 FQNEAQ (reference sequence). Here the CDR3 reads CASHPGGTEAFF. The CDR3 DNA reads TGTGCCAGCCACCCGGGTGGGACTGAAGCTTTCTTT.

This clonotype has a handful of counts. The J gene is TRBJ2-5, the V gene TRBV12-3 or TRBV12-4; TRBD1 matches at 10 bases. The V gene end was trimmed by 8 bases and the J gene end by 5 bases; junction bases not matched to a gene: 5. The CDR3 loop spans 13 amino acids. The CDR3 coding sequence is TGTGCCAGCGGGACAGGGGATCGGGAGACCCAGTACTTC. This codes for CASGTGDRETQYF.

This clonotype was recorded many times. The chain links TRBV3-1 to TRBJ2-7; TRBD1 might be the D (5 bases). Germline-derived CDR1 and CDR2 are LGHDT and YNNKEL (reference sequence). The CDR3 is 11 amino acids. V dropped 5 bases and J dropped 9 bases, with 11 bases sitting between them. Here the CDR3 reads CASSKNRLQYF. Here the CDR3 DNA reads TGTGCCAGCAGCAAAAACAGGTTGCAGTACTTC.

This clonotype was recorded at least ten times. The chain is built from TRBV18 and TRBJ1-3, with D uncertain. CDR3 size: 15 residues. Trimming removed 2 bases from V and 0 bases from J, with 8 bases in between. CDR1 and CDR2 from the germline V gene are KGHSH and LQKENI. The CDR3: CASSPGLYSGNTIYF. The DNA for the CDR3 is TGTGCCAGCTCACCAGGACTATACTCTGGAAACACCATATATTTT.

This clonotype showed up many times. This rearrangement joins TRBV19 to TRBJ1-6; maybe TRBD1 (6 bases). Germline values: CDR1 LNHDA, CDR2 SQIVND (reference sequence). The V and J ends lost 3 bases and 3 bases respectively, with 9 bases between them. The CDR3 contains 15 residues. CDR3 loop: CASSIPDSYNSPLHF. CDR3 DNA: TGTGCCAGTAGTATTCCGGACAGCTATAATTCACCCCTCCACTTT.

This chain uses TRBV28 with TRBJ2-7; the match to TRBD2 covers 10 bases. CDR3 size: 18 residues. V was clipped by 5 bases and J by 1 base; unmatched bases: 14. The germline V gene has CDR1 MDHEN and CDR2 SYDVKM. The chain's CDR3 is CASSPTSGKGGRSYEQYF. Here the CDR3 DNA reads TGTGCCAGCAGTCCTACTAGCGGGAAGGGGGGGCGATCCTACGAGCAGTACTTC. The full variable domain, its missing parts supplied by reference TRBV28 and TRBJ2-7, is DVKVTQSSRYLVKRTGEKVFLECVQDMDHENMFWYRQDPGLGLRLIYFSYDVKMKEKGDIPEGYSVSREKKERFSLILESASTNQTSMYLCASSPTSGKGGRSYEQYFGPGTRLTVT.

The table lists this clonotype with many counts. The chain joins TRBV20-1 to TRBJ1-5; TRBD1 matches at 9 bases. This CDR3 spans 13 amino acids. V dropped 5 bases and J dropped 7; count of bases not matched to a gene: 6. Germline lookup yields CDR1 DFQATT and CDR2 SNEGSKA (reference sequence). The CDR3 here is CSAGQGYEQPQHF. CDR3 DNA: TGCAGTGCTGGACAGGGGTACGAACAGCCCCAGCATTTT.